The entry that follows covers one T cell receptor (beta chain) sequence. Antigen unknown. The sample originates from a study of cytomegalovirus exposure and HLA in healthy donors. Whole-study context: Early released data had about 85 million unique TCRs, all coming from HLA-typed donors.

Though nominally healthy at sampling, donors likely had unrecorded immune exposures. The PCR employed 60 Vbeta primers together with 13 Jbeta primers. Assay: immunoSEQ multiplex PCR; the TCRdb copy retains only in-frame clones and omits some. The profile shows approximately 170,000 clones, around 75% of them singletons. Study observations and caveats: Cytomegalovirus association was assigned to over 150 TCR beta chains.

The receptor's source is a male donor in good health and CMV-seronegative. The specimen was PBMCs.

The CDR3 DNA sequence: TGTGCCAGCAGTTATTCGAGGCATAGCAATCAGCCCCAGCATTTT. The encoded protein is CASSYSRHSNQPQHF. The chain uses TRBV6-5 and TRBJ1-5, with D unclear. The germline V and J ends were trimmed by 3 bases and 0 bases, with 9 bases remaining between them. Germline lookup yields CDR1 MNHEY and CDR2 SVGAGI. This CDR3 is built from 15 residues.